One sample yielded the 12 T cell receptor beta chains listed below, sequenced in a study of multiple sclerosis patients with progressive multifocal leukoencephalopathy. Only in-frame clones appear in the TCRdb table, and some are missing; sequencing was by immunoSEQ multiplex PCR. The table includes 25,000 to 35,000 clones, roughly nine tenths detected once. Time point reported: about six months of natalizumab therapy. Specimen: PBMCs, collected from a patient treated with natalizumab. These receptors all come from a human donor with multiple sclerosis.

This clone was picked up one time. The chain's CDR3 is CASSPMGRGYEQYF. CDR3 nucleotides: TGTGCCAGCAGCCCCATGGGACGGGGCTACGAGCAGTACTTC. The rearrangement links TRBV7-8 to TRBJ2-7, with D perhaps given as TRBD1 or TRBD2 (5 bases each). Germline assignment: CDR1 SGHVS and CDR2 FQNEAQ. V dropped 5 bases and J dropped 3 bases, with 14 bases sitting between them. This CDR3 comprises 14 residues.

The gene calls are TRBV7-3 and TRBJ1-3; D possibly corresponds to TRBD1 (6 bases). With 2 bases removed from V and 3 bases from J, the gap between germline ends came to 20 bases. CDR3 length equals 18 residues. Germline CDR1 SGHTA, CDR2 FQGTGA. CDR3 in amino acids: CASSLGVWTTGSGNTIYF. The CDR3, as DNA: TGTGCCAGCAGCTTAGGCGTCTGGACAACAGGGAGTGGAAACACCATATATTTT.

V is TRBV11-2 and J is TRBJ2-2; the match to TRBD1 covers 8 bases. This CDR3 region has 13 residues. Germline loops: CDR1 SGHAT, CDR2 FQNNGV. Trimming removed 5 bases from V and 6 bases from J; junction bases left unmatched: 2. The DNA of the CDR3 is TGTGCCAGCAGCCCGGACAGGGCCGGGGAGCTGTTTTTT. Protein sequence: CASSPDRAGELFF.

The rearrangement links TRBV6-5 to TRBJ2-7; 10 nucleotides line up with TRBD2. V shed 6 bases and J 3 bases; nucleotides not matched to a gene: 8. This CDR3 spans 15 amino acids. CDR1 and CDR2 from the germline V gene are MNHEY and SVGAGI. CDR3 bases: TGTGCCAGCAGGCCGGGACTAGCGCCTAGCTACGAGCAGTACTTC. It translates to CASRPGLAPSYEQYF.

The chain combines TRBV4-2 with TRBJ2-1; TRBD2 matches 8 bases. The CDR3 spans 12 residues. The V segment lost 1 base and the J segment 12 bases; nucleotides outside the gene matches: 2. CDR1 LGHNA and CDR2 YNFKEQ come from the germline V gene. CDR3 region: CASSQGGLGQFF. CDR3 nucleotides: TGTGCCAGCAGCCAAGGGGGACTAGGGCAGTTCTTC.

This chain links TRBV15 with TRBJ1-1; no definite D call. Trimming took 0 bases from V and 1 from J, leaving 9 bases between them. CDR1 is LNHNV and CDR2 is YYDKDF in the germline V gene (reference sequence). The CDR3 is 15 amino acids. This CDR3 is CATSRDRGRNTEAFF. The CDR3 coding sequence is TGTGCCACCAGCAGAGATAGAGGACGGAACACTGAAGCTTTCTTT. Using reference TRBV15 and TRBJ1-1 for the parts outside the CDR3, the full variable domain is DAMVIQNPRYQVTQFGKPVTLSCSQTLNHNVMYWYQQKSSQAPKLLFHYYDKDFNNEADTPDNFQSRRPNTSFCFLDIRSPGLGDTAMYLCATSRDRGRNTEAFFGQGTRLTVV.

The genes are TRBV2 and TRBJ2-1, with 9 bases aligning to TRBD2. Per germline, CDR1 SNHLY and CDR2 FYNNEI. Trimming took 1 base from V and 10 from J; bases not matched to a gene: 11. The CDR3 spans 16 residues. The CDR3 here is CASSEGGAGGTREQFF. CDR3 sequence (DNA): TGTGCCAGCAGTGAAGGGGGAGCGGGAGGAACCAGGGAGCAGTTCTTC.

The chain joins TRBV5-4 to TRBJ2-1; D is uncertain. The germline V and J ends were trimmed by 0 bases and 7 bases, with 5 bases remaining between them. CDR3 size: 12 residues. Germline CDR1 SGHNT, CDR2 YYREEE (reference sequence). CDR3 sequence (DNA): TGTGCCAGCAGCTTGGGGAGTAATGAGCAGTTCTTC. The encoded protein is CASSLGSNEQFF.

The V gene is TRBV19, the J gene TRBJ2-7, with 11 bases lining up with TRBD2. The CDR3 has 16 residues. Per germline, CDR1 LNHDA and CDR2 SQIVND (reference sequence). Germline trimming cut 1 base from V and 1 base from J; bases unmatched to any gene: 3. CDR3: CASSIGGTSGSYEQYF. The CDR3 DNA follows: TGTGCCAGTAGTATAGGGGGGACTAGCGGATCCTACGAGCAGTACTTC.

The chain combines TRBV7-9 with TRBJ2-1; unclear D gene. The CDR3 covers 14 residues. The germline CDR1 and CDR2 sequences are SEHNR and FQNEAQ (reference sequence). Trimming removed 1 base at V and 5 bases at J, with 9 bases between. Here the CDR3 reads CASSLVGQNNEQFF. For the CDR3, the DNA is TGTGCCAGCAGCTTAGTAGGGCAGAACAATGAGCAGTTCTTC.

The chain combines TRBV15 with TRBJ1-1; D remains ambiguous. V was cut by 0 bases and J by 0 bases, with 5 bases left in between. Germline CDR1 and CDR2: LNHNV and YYDKDF (reference sequence). CDR3 length equals 14 residues. Here the CDR3 DNA reads TGTGCCACCAGCAGAGAACACGTGAACACTGAAGCTTTCTTT. As protein: CATSREHVNTEAFF.

The rearrangement links TRBV7-2 to TRBJ1-2; D perhaps matches TRBD1 (5 bases). Germline CDR1 is SGHTA and CDR2 is FQGNSA. V was pared by 1 base and J by 4 bases, with 13 bases between. The CDR3 runs to 15 residues. The CDR3 reads CASSLEGAAGYGYTF. The CDR3 nucleotides read TGTGCCAGCAGCTTAGAAGGGGCAGCAGGCTATGGCTACACCTTC. The full variable domain, in which reference TRBV7-2 and TRBJ1-2 provide the parts outside the CDR3, is GAGVSQSPSNKVTEKGKDVELRCDPISGHTALYWYRQSLGQGLEFLIYFQGNSAPDKSGLPSDRFSAERTGGSVSTLTIQRTQQEDSAVYLCASSLEGAAGYGYTFGSGTRLTVV.